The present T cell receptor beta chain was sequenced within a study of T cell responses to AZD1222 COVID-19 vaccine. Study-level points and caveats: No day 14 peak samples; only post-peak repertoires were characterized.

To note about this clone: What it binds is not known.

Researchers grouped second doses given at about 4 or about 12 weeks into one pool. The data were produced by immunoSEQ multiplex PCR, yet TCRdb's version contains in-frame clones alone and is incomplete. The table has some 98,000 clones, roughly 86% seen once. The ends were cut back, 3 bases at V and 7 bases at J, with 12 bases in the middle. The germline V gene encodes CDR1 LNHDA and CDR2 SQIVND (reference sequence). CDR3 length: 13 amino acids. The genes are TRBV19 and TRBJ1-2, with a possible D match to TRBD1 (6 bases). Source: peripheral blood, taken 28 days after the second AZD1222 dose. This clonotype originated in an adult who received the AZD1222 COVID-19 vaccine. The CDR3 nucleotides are TGTGCCAGTAGTATCTCGGGGGCGGTTGGCTACACCTTC. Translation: CASSISGAVGYTF. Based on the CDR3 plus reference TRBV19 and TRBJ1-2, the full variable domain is DGGITQSPKYLFRKEGQNVTLSCEQNLNHDAMYWYRQDPGQGLRLIYYSQIVNDFQKGDIAEGYSVSREKKESFPLTVTSAQKNPTAFYLCASSISGAVGYTFGSGTRLTVV.